A single sample is the source of the 14 T cell receptor beta chains below, sequenced in a study of shared clonotypes between healthy human individuals. Sequenced by immunoSEQ multiplex PCR; TCRdb stores in-frame clones only, minus some. The sample lists over a million clones; approximately 70% were seen once. The sequencing sample was made of memory CD4+ T cells sorted from blood. Noted subset: CD45RA-negative fraction. These receptors originate from a man in his late teens or twenties in good health.

This clone was seen just once. This chain links TRBV5-4 with TRBJ2-2; 7 bases are a match to TRBD2. CDR1 SGHNT and CDR2 YYREEE come from the germline V gene (reference sequence). V dropped 1 base and J dropped 1; count of bases not matched to a gene: 4. CDR3 length: 16 residues. The CDR3 nucleotides are TGTGCCAGCAGCTTGATCGGCGGGGGGAACACCGGGGAGCTGTTTTTT. It encodes CASSLIGGGNTGELFF.

V is TRBV4-3 and J is TRBJ2-7, with D tentatively TRBD1 (5 bases). The V gene lost 0 bases and the J gene lost 2 bases, with 8 bases spanning the gap. CDR1 and CDR2 (germline): LGHNA, YSLEER. The CDR3 covers 14 residues. The CDR3 spells CASSQDPGPYEQYF. In DNA form, the CDR3 reads TGCGCCAGCAGCCAAGATCCAGGGCCCTACGAGCAGTACTTC.

The chain uses TRBV5-1 and TRBJ1-4; D is possibly TRBD1 (5 bases). Germline V lookup: CDR1 SGHRS, CDR2 YFSETQ. The CDR3 totals 17 residues. The V end lost 2 bases, the J end lost 7 bases, and 21 bases lay between the germline ends. CDR3 amino acids: CASSLDGLGARGEKLFF. The CDR3 nucleotides read TGCGCCAGCAGCTTAGACGGTTTAGGGGCTCGAGGTGAAAAACTGTTTTTT.

Only one count was recorded for this clone. The genes are TRBV5-1 and TRBJ2-5; D perhaps matches TRBD1 (6 bases). Germline CDR1 SGHRS, CDR2 YFSETQ. The CDR3 spans 15 residues. V dropped 2 bases and J dropped 5 bases, with 16 bases sitting between them. This chain's CDR3 is CASSFLGMQGETQYF. DNA for the CDR3: TGCGCCAGCAGCTTTTTGGGGATGCAGGGGGAGACCCAGTACTTC.

This clone was counted a single time. The gene calls are TRBV6-6 and TRBJ2-7, with 8 nucleotides matching TRBD2. The CDR3 sequence is 13 residues long. Losses at the gene ends were 7 bases for V and 3 bases for J; bases not matched to a gene: 5. Germline values: CDR1 MNHNY, CDR2 SVGAGI (reference sequence). The CDR3 nucleotides read TGTGCCAGCAAAACTAGCGGAGTCTACGAGCAGTACTTC. This translates into CASKTSGVYEQYF.

This chain joins TRBV5-4 and TRBJ1-2; 12 nucleotides agree with TRBD1. Losses at the gene ends were 4 bases for V and 4 bases for J; bases not matched to a gene: 8. This CDR3 is 16 amino acids long. Germline CDR1 and CDR2: SGHNT and YYREEE (reference sequence). CDR3 DNA: TGTGCCAGCAGCCTGGGACAGGGGGCGCAGGTCTATGGCTACACCTTC. Its protein product is CASSLGQGAQVYGYTF.

This clone occurred a few times. This chain uses TRBV4-1 with TRBJ1-3; TRBD1 is a possible D gene (5 bases). The V and J ends lost 0 bases and 6 bases respectively, with 18 bases between them. Germline V gene data show CDR1 as MGHRA and CDR2 as YSYEKL. This CDR3 is 17 amino acids long. The chain's CDR3 is CASSQDLPGTRANTIYF. The DNA of the CDR3 is TGCGCCAGCAGCCAAGACCTCCCGGGGACTCGGGCAAACACCATATATTTT.

This sequence joins TRBV5-1 and TRBJ1-3; no reliable D call. Trimming stripped 0 bases from V and 4 bases from J, with 11 bases between. This CDR3 has 15 amino acids. Germline CDR1 and CDR2: SGHRS and YFSETQ. Here the CDR3 reads CASSLAGMEGNTIYF. The CDR3 bases are TGCGCCAGCAGCTTGGCCGGCATGGAGGGAAACACCATATATTTT.

Concerning this clone: This sample also contains other DNA sequences that code for the same CDR3. The rearrangement links TRBV5-1 to TRBJ2-7; no firm D call. Germline V lookup: CDR1 SGHRS, CDR2 YFSETQ. The CDR3 extends over 11 amino acids. V was shortened by 0 bases and J by 7 bases, with 5 bases between the two germline ends. The DNA for the CDR3 is TGCGCCAGCAGCTTGGTGGGGGAGCAGTACTTC. Residues: CASSLVGEQYF. The whole variable domain, filled in from reference TRBV5-1 and TRBJ2-7, reads KAGVTQTPRYLIKTRGQQVTLSCSPISGHRSVSWYQQTPGQGLQFLFEYFSETQRNKGNFPGRFSGRQFSNSRSEMNVSTLELGDSALYLCASSLVGEQYFGPGTRLTVT.

The V and J genes are TRBV6-1 and TRBJ1-4; maybe TRBD1 (5 bases). Trimming left V 0 bases short and J 6 bases short, with 17 bases between. This CDR3 comprises 17 residues. Germline-derived CDR1 and CDR2 are MNHNS and SASEGT. The DNA for the CDR3 is TGTGCCAGCAGTGAAGCCGCCATTTCAGGGCCATATGAAAAACTGTTTTTT. This codes for CASSEAAISGPYEKLFF.

This clone was seen at least ten times. The rearrangement links TRBV27 to TRBJ2-1; 7 nucleotides agree with TRBD2. After removal of 6 bases from V and 8 bases from J, the junction contained 13 bases not matched to a gene. The germline V gene has CDR1 MNHEY and CDR2 SMNVEV (reference sequence). This CDR3 contains 15 residues. The CDR3 coding sequence is TGTGCCAGCAGAGGACTAGATTCGGCCCTCCATGAGCAGTTCTTC. Protein: CASRGLDSALHEQFF.

This clone was observed a handful of times. The same CDR3 also results from other DNA sequences found in this sample. The J gene is TRBJ1-1, the V gene TRBV18; D gene unclear. The germline V and J ends were trimmed by 6 bases and 0 bases, with 8 bases remaining between them. Germline V gene data show CDR1 as KGHSH and CDR2 as LQKENI. This CDR3 has 13 residues. The CDR3 region is CASSPAMNTEAFF. Written as DNA, the CDR3 is TGTGCCAGCTCCCCGGCGATGAACACTGAAGCTTTCTTT.

The chain has TRBV5-1 and TRBJ1-3; TRBD1 matches 8 bases. Germline V CDR1 and CDR2: SGHRS, YFSETQ. Trimming at V came to 4 bases and at J to 3 bases, leaving 9 bases not matched to a gene. There are 16 residues in the CDR3. CDR3 protein: CASSLGQGQLGNTIYF. The CDR3 nucleotides read TGCGCCAGCAGCCTAGGACAGGGTCAACTTGGAAACACCATATATTTT.

This clone was observed a single time. This sequence joins TRBV19 and TRBJ2-3; TRBD1 agrees at 9 bases. This CDR3 region has 15 residues. The V and J ends lost 3 bases and 2 bases, in that order; junction bases with no gene match: 3. The germline V gene has CDR1 LNHDA and CDR2 SQIVND (reference sequence). DNA for the CDR3: TGTGCCAGTAGTATGGGGACAGGGCCCACAGATACGCAGTATTTT. This encodes CASSMGTGPTDTQYF.